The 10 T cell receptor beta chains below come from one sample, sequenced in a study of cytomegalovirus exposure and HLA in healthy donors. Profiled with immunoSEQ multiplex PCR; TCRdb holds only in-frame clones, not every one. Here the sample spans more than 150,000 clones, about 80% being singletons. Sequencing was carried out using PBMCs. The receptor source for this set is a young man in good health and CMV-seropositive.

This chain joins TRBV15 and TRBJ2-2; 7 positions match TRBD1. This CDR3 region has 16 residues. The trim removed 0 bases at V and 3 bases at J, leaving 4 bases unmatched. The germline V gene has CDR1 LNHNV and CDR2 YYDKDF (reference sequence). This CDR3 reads CATSRDTGAYTGELFF. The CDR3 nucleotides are TGTGCCACCAGCAGAGATACAGGGGCCTACACCGGGGAGCTGTTTTTT.

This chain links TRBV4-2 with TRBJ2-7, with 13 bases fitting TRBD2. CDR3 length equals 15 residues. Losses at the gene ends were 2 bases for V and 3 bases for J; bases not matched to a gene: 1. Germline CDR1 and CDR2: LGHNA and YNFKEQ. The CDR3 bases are TGTGCCAGCAGCCAACGGACTAGCGGGAGCTACGAGCAGTACTTC. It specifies CASSQRTSGSYEQYF.

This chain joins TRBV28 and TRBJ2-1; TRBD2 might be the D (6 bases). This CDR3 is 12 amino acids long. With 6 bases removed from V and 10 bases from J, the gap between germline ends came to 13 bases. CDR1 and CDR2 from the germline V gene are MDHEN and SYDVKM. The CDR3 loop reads CASSQRAEEQFF. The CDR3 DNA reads TGTGCCAGCAGCCAGCGGGCCGAAGAGCAGTTCTTC.

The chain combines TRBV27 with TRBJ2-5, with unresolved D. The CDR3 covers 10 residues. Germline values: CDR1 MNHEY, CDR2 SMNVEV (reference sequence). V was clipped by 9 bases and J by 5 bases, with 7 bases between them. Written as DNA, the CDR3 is TGTGCCAGTGGGCGTGAGACCCAGTACTTC. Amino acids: CASGRETQYF.

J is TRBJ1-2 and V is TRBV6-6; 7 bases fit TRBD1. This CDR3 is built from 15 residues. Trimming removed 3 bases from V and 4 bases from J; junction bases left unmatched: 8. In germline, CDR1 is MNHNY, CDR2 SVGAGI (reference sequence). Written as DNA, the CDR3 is TGTGCCAGCAGTTATCACCAGACAGGGACCTATGGCTACACCTTC. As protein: CASSYHQTGTYGYTF.

This CDR3 reads CAGGQIRSYEQYF. The CDR3 DNA sequence: TGTGCCGGAGGACAGATTCGCTCCTACGAGCAGTACTTC. V and J are TRBV6-9 and TRBJ2-7, with a tentative D call TRBD1 (6 bases). The CDR3 has 13 amino acids. V lost 11 bases to trimming and J lost 0 bases, with 14 bases between them. Germline V CDR1 and CDR2: MNHGY, SVAAGI.

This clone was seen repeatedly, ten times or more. DNA of the CDR3: TGTGCCAGCAGTGAGGGACTAGCGGGCACAGATACGCAGTATTTT. It codes for CASSEGLAGTDTQYF. The chain employs TRBV6-4 and TRBJ2-3, with TRBD2 matching 11 bases. Germline V gives CDR1 MRHNA, CDR2 SNTAGT. There are 15 residues in the CDR3. Germline trimming cut 3 bases from V and 1 base from J; bases unmatched to any gene: 0.

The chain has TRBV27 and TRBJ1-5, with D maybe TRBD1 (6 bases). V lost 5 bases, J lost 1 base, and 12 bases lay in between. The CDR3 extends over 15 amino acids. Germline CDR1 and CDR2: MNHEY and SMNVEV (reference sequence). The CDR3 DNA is TGTGCCAGCAGTCCCTCGGGACAAAGCAATCAGCCCCAGCATTTT. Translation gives CASSPSGQSNQPQHF.

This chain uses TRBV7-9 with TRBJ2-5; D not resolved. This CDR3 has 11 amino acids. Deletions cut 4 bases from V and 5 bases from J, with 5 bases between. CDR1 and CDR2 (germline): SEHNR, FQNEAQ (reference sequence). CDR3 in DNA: TGTGCCAGCAGCTCGCGGGAGACCCAGTACTTC. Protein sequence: CASSSRETQYF.

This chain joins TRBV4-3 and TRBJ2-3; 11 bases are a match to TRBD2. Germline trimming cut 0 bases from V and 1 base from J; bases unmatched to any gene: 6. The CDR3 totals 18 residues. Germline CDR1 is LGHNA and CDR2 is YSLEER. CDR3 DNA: TGCGCCAGCAGCCAAGAACCTAGCGGGAGGCTAGGCACAGATACGCAGTATTTT. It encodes CASSQEPSGRLGTDTQYF.